This record concerns one T cell receptor beta chain sequence. This clonotype was found many times. No cognate antigen has been identified for it. Within one base of it there is no much larger clone, and no base qualities were kept. V loses 5 bases of germline sequence and J loses 3 bases, and the interval between the two ends is 20 bases. Counted from cysteine to phenylalanine, this CDR3 has 16 amino acids. Only the CDR3 part of the read is kept: 48 bases, read in frame from the first base. CDR1 and CDR2 are drawn from the germline V gene (reference sequence): MNHEY, SMNVEV. This sample stems from a study of T cells in Graves' hyperthyroidism and ophthalmopathy (dated by TCRdb to about 2019). Describing the broader study: Peripheral blood was sampled at the time of initial diagnosis, prior to any treatment. To identify TCR V-J signatures that set the groups apart, the researchers used a discovery cohort of 100 patients, made up of roughly 40 with Graves' ophthalmopathy and some 55 with stable Graves' hyperthyroidism. Prospective prediction of ophthalmopathy was tested in an independent validation cohort of 18 to 20 hyperthyroidism patients and around 16 patients who later progressed to ophthalmopathy. The approximately 98 discovery patients were randomly divided into training and test sets at a 7:3 ratio. In addition, the study compared T-cell repertoires in thyroid tissue and in blood from roughly six Graves' hyperthyroidism patients. Once sampling was done, hyperthyroidism patients were given methimazole at a starting dose of 30 mg daily, whereas ophthalmopathy patients were given high-dose intravenous methylprednisolone. The paper reports TCR Vbeta CDR3 sequencing of some 140 peripheral blood samples: 43 ophthalmopathy, 70 to 85 hyperthyroidism and 17 progressor patients. Points the paper makes about the study in general: In validation, the model predicted progression to ophthalmopathy a median of roughly 6.1 months before onset, with 65% to 71% sensitivity and 72.22% specificity. Most expanded thyroid clonotypes (frequency above 0.001) were also detected in blood, suggesting blood repertoires may reflect thyroid immune responses. A 13 V-J signature model separated ophthalmopathy from stable hyperthyroidism, with nearly 90% sensitivity and about 81% specificity in cross-validation and 80%/75% in testing. No statistical method was used to fix the sample size in advance, and group allocation was not hidden from the investigators.

TCR beta CDR3 regions were amplified from RNA transcripts. The TCR CDR3 was subjected to a first round of RT-PCR using the HTBI primer set and the Qiagen OneStep RT-PCR kit. Libraries were constructed in a second round of multiplex PCR, after which size selection and purification were carried out. Sequencing of the libraries was done on an Illumina HiSeq2000 using paired-end 100 bp reads. As for how the authors treated the data: SOAPnuke was used to process the raw data, removing reads that contained adapters or uncalled bases, had a mean Phred below 15, or lacked an exact match to the constant primer or identifier. COPE v1.2.5 was used to merge high-quality paired reads, and clonotypes were defined as unique nucleotide sequences. MiTCR v1.1 was used to align clonotypes to the IMGT TRBV, TRBD and TRBJ reference segments. Only V-J combinations with frequency above 0.0001, covering 98% to 99.2% of repertoires, were analysed. A TCS score was defined as the ratio between F50 (clonal expansion) and ExV (chaos), using BLOSUM62-based TCRdist between CDR3 peptides within each V-J. Welch's t-statistics and random forest reduced roughly 500 V-J features to some 14, which were used in a naive Bayes classifier (R e1071). TCRdb trimmed the raw reads at Q25, called clones with MiXCR and kept productive beta chains. When rows share a CDR3 protein, they turn into one entry using the most common DNA and genes. What appears here as the V and J calls and clone size reflects TCRdb's work, not the paper's. The sample records 400,000 or so distinct CDR3 sequences, approximately 14% of which are singletons. Roughly a fifth of the sample goes to the ten largest clones.

Ophthalmopathy patients had moderately to severely active disease, with a Clinical Activity Score of 3 or more, a NOSPECS grade of 4 or more, and a disease duration of less than 3 months. The study excluded patients with uncontrolled infections, other autoimmune diseases, pregnancy or lactation. Diagnoses were established on the basis of clinical symptoms, serum thyroxine and TRAb, thyroid ultrasound, and orbital computed tomography. PBMCs were separated from roughly 10 ml of fresh peripheral blood using Ficoll-Paque density gradient centrifugation. Total RNA was extracted using Trizol reagent, and RNA quality was assessed on an Agilent 2100 Bioanalyzer.

The source material was blood. This TCR came from a woman younger than 45 with Graves' ophthalmopathy. The rearranged chain carries TRBV27 and TRBJ2-7; the D segment could be TRBD2, given 5 matching bases. The nucleotide sequence is TGTGCCAGCAGTCAAAGGGCCCCCAGTGGGAGCTACGAGCAGTACTTC. Its translation is CASSQRAPSGSYEQYF.